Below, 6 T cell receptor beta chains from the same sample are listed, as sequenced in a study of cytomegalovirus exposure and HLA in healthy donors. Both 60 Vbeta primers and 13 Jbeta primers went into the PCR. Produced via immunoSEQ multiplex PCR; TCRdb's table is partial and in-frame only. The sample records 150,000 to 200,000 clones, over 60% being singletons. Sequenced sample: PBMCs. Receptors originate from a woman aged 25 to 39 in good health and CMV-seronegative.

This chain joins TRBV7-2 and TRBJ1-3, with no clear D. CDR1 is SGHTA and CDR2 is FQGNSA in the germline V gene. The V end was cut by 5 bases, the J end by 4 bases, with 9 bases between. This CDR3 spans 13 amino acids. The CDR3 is CASSLASGNTIYF. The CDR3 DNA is TGTGCCAGCAGCCTCGCGTCCGGAAACACCATATATTTT.

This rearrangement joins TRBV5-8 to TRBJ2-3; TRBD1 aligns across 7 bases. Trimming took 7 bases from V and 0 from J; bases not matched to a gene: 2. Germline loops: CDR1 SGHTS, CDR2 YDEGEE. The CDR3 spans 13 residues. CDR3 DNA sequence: TGTGCCAGCTCGGGACAGAGCACAGATACGCAGTATTTT. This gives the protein CASSGQSTDTQYF.

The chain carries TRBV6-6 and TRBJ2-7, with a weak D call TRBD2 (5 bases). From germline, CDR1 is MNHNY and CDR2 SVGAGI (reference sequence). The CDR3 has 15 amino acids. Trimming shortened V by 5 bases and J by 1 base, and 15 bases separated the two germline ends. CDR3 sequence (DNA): TGTGCCAGCAGTCAGGACTTATCCTTTTCCTACGAGCAGTACTTC. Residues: CASSQDLSFSYEQYF.

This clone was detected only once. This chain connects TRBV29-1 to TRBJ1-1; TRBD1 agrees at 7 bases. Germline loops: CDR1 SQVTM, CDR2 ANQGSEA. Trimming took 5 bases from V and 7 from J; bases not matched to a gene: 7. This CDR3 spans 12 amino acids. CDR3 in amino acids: CSVPVGQFEAFF. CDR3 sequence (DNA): TGCAGCGTTCCCGTGGGACAGTTTGAAGCTTTCTTT. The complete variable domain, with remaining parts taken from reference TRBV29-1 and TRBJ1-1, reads SAVISQKPSRDICQRGTSLTIQCQVDSQVTMMFWYRQQPGQSLTLIATANQGSEATYESGFVIDKFPISRPNLTFSTLTVSNMSPEDSSIYLCSVPVGQFEAFFGQGTRLTVV.

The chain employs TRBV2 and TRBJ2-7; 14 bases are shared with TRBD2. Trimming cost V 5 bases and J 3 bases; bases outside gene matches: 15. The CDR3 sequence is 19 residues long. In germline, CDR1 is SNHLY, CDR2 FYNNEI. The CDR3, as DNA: TGTGCCAGCAGTTTGCCAGCCGGGACTAGCGGGAGATTGGACTACGAGCAGTACTTC. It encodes CASSLPAGTSGRLDYEQYF.

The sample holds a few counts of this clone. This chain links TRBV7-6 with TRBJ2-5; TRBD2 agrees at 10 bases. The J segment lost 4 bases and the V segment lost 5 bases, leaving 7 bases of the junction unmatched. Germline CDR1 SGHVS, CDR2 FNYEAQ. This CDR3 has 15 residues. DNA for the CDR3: TGTGCCAGCAGCCCAGGACTAGCGGATGTAGAGACCCAGTACTTC. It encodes CASSPGLADVETQYF.